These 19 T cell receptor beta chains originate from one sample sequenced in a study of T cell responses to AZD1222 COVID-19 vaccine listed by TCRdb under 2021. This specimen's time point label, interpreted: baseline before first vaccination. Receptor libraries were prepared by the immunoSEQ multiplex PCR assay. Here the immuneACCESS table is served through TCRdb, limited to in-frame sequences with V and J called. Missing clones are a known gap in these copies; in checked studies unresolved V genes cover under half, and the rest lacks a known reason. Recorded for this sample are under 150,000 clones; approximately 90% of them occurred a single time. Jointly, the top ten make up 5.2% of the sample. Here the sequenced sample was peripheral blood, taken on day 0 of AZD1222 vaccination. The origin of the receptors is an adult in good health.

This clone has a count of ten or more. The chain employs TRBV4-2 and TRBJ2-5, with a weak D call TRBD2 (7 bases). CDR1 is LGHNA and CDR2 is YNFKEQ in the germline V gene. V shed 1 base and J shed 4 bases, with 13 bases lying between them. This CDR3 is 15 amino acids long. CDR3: CASSQVGGAGETQYF. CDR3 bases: TGTGCCAGCAGCCAAGTAGGGGGGGCCGGAGAGACCCAGTACTTC.

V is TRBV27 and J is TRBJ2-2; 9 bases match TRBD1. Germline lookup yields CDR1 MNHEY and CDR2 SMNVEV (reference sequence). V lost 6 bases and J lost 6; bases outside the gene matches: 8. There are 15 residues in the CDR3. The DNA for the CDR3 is TGTGCCAGCAGGGCTACCGGGACAGGGTCCGGGGAGCTGTTTTTT. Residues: CASRATGTGSGELFF.

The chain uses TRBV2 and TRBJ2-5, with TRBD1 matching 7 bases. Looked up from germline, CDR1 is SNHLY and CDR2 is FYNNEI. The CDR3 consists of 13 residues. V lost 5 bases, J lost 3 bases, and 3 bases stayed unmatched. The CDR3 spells CASSPGTEETQYF. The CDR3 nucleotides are TGTGCCAGCAGTCCCGGGACAGAAGAGACCCAGTACTTC.

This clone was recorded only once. The CDR3 sequence: CASSFADRGRYGYTF. The DNA for the CDR3 is TGTGCCAGCAGCTTTGCGGACAGGGGCCGCTATGGCTACACCTTC. The V and J genes are TRBV7-9 and TRBJ1-2; 9 positions agree with TRBD1. The CDR3 has 15 residues. CDR1 is SEHNR and CDR2 is FQNEAQ in the germline V gene (reference sequence). Trimming took 3 bases from V and 4 from J; bases not matched to a gene: 6. The entire variable domain, with the rest obtained from reference TRBV7-9 and TRBJ1-2, is as follows: DTGVSQNPRHKITKRGQNVTFRCDPISEHNRLYWYRQTLGQGPEFLTYFQNEAQLEKSRLLSDRFSAERPKGSFSTLEIQRTEQGDSAMYLCASSFADRGRYGYTFGSGTRLTVV.

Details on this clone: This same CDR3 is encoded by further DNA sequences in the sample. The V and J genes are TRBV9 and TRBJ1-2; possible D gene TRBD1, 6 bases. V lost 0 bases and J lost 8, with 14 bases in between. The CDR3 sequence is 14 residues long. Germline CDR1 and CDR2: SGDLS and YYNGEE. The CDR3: CASSVGSGVGGYTF. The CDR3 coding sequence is TGTGCCAGCAGCGTAGGGTCAGGGGTAGGGGGCTACACCTTC.

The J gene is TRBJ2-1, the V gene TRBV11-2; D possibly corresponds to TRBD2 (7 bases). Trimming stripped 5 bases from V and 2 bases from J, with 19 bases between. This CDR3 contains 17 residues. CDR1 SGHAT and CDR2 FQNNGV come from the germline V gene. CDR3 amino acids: CASSPRGAGVPYNEQFF. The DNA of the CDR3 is TGTGCCAGCAGCCCCCGGGGGGCGGGGGTTCCCTACAATGAGCAGTTCTTC.

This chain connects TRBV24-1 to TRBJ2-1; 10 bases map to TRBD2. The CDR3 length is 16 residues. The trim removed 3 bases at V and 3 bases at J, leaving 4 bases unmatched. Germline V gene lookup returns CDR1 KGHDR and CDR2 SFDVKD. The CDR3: CATSDPSGSYYNEQFF. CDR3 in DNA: TGTGCCACCAGTGATCCTAGCGGGAGTTACTACAATGAGCAGTTCTTC.

CDR3 in amino acids: CASSFSGADEKLFF. The CDR3 DNA is TGTGCCAGCAGCTTTTCCGGGGCCGATGAAAAACTGTTTTTT. The V gene is TRBV11-2, the J gene TRBJ1-4, with D perhaps matching TRBD1 (5 bases). Per the germline V gene, CDR1 is SGHAT and CDR2 is FQNNGV. This CDR3 contains 14 residues. Trimming removed 3 bases from V and 6 bases from J, with 11 bases in between.

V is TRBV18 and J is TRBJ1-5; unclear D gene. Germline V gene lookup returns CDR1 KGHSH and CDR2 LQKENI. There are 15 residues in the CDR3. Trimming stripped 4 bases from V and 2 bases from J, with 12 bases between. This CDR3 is CASSLSGLGNQPQHF. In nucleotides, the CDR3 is TGTGCCAGCTCACTTTCCGGGCTGGGCAATCAGCCCCAGCATTTT.

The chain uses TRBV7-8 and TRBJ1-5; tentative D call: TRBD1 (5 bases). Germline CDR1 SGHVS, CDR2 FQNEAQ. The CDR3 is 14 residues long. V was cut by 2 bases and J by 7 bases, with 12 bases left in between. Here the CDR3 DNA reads TGTGCCAGCAGCTTAACACAGGATTACCAGCCCCAGCATTTT. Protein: CASSLTQDYQPQHF.

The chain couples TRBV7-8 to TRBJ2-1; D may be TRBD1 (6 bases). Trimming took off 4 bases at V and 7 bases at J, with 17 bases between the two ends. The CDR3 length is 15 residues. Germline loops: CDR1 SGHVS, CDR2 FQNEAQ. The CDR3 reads CASSSLATGLNEQFF. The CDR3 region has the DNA TGTGCCAGCAGCTCCCTTGCGACAGGTTTAAATGAGCAGTTCTTC.

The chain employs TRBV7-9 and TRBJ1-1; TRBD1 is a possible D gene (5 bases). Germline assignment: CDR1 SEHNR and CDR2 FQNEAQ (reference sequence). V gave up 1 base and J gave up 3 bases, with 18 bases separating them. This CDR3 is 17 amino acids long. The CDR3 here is CASSLGQGGGSDTEAFF. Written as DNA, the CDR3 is TGTGCCAGCAGCTTAGGGCAGGGAGGTGGGTCGGACACTGAAGCTTTCTTT. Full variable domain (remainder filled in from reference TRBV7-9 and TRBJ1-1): DTGVSQNPRHKITKRGQNVTFRCDPISEHNRLYWYRQTLGQGPEFLTYFQNEAQLEKSRLLSDRFSAERPKGSFSTLEIQRTEQGDSAMYLCASSLGQGGGSDTEAFFGQGTRLTVV.

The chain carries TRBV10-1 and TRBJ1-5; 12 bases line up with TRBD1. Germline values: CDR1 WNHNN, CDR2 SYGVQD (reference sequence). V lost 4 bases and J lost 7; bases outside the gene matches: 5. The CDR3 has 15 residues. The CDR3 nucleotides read TGCGCCAGCAGTGGCCGGGACAGGGGGCCCCAGCCCCAGCATTTT. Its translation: CASSGRDRGPQPQHF.

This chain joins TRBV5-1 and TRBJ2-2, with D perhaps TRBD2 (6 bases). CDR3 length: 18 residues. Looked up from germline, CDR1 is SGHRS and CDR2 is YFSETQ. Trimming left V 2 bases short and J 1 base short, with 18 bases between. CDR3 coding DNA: TGCGCCAGCAGCTTCACCTTCGCTGGCGGGGAGAACACCGGGGAGCTGTTTTTT. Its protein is CASSFTFAGGENTGELFF.

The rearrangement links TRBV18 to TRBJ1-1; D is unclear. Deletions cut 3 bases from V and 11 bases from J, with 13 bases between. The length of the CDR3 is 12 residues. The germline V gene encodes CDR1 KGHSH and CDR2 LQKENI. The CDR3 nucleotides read TGTGCCAGCTCACCCCAGGCAGGTTGGGCTTTCTTT. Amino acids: CASSPQAGWAFF.

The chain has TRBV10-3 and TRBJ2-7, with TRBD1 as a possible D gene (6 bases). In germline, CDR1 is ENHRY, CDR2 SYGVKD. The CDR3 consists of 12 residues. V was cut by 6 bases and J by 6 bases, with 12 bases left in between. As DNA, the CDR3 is TGTGCCATCAGCGAAACAGGGATCGAGCAGTACTTC. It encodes CAISETGIEQYF.

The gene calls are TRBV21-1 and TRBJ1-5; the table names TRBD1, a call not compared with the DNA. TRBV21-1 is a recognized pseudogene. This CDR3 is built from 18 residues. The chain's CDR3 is CASPPKDSDQDRLQPQHF. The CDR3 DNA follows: TGTGCCAGCCCCCCGAAGGACTCAGACCAGGACAGGCTACAGCCCCAGCATTTT.

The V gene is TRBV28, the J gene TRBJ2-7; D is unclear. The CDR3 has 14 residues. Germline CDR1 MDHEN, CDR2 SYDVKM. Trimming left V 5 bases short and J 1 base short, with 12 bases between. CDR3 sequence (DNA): TGTGCCAGCAGTCTACGGACGGAGTCCTACGAGCAGTACTTC. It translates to CASSLRTESYEQYF.

CDR3 region: CATRTSGGLNEQFF. The CDR3, as DNA: TGTGCCACCCGGACTAGCGGGGGTCTCAATGAGCAGTTCTTC. This chain links TRBV15 with TRBJ2-1; 13 nucleotides align to TRBD2. Trimming at V came to 8 bases and at J to 6 bases, leaving 4 bases not matched to a gene. This CDR3 region has 14 residues. Germline assignment: CDR1 LNHNV and CDR2 YYDKDF (reference sequence).